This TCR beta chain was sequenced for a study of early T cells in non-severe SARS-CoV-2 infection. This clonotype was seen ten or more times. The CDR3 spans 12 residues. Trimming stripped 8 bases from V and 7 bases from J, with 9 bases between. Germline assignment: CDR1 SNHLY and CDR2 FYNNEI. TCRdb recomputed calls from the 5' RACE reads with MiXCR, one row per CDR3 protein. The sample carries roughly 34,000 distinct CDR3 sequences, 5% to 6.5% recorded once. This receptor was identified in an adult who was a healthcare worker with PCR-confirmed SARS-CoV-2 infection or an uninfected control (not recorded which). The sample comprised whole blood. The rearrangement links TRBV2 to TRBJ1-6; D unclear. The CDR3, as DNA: TGTGCCAGCTCCGAAGGGAATTCACCCCTCCACTTT. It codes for CASSEGNSPLHF. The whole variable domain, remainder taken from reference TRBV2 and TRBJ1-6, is EPEVTQTPSHQVTQMGQEVILRCVPISNHLYFYWYRQILGQKVEFLVSFYNNEISEKSEIFDDQFSVERPDGSNFTLKIRSTKLEDSAMYFCASSEGNSPLHFGNGTRLTVT.